This is a list of T cell receptor beta chains from one sample in a study of T cell responses to AZD1222 COVID-19 vaccine. Profiling relied on immunoSEQ multiplex PCR, and the TCRdb table lists in-frame clones only, not all of them. The sample gives some 130,000 clones, approximately 92% of which show up once; 6% to 7% is in the top ten. The material sequenced was peripheral blood, taken 28 days after the second AZD1222 dose. Receptors originate from an adult who received the AZD1222 COVID-19 vaccine. Each CDR3 is given with its conserved first and last residue. A D gene is named only where the DNA matches it firmly. Part of the rows lack a size; the others show once, few, many or a class for expanded clones.

V	D	length	J	size	CDR3	DNA
TRBV12-2	-	15	TRBJ2-3	once	CASRVSGGPTDTQYF	TGTGCAAGTCGTGTCAGCGGGGGGCCCACAGATACGCAGTATTTT
TRBV18	-	14	TRBJ2-4	-	CASSPRQEGDIQYF	TGTGCCAGCTCACCACGGCAGGAAGGGGACATTCAGTACTTC
TRBV7-8	TRBD1	14	TRBJ1-2	-	CASSTGQGNYGYTF	TGTGCCAGCAGCACGGGACAGGGTAACTATGGCTACACCTTC
TRBV9	-	14	TRBJ2-5	-	CASSSEGRGETQYF	TGTGCCAGCAGCAGCGAAGGCAGGGGAGAGACCCAGTACTTC
TRBV7-6	TRBD1	15	TRBJ2-7	-	CASSLRGTGSYEQYF	TGTGCCAGCAGCTTAAGAGGGACAGGGAGCTACGAGCAGTACTTC
TRBV19	-	13	TRBJ1-2	-	CASGTDSYYGYTF	TGTGCCAGTGGGACGGACTCTTACTATGGCTACACCTTC
TRBV5-4	-	15	TRBJ2-2	-	CASSPGGTNTGELFF	TGTGCCAGCAGCCCCGGGGGAACGAACACCGGGGAGCTGTTTTTT
TRBV29-1	TRBD1	12	TRBJ1-2	-	CSALTGDYGYTF	TGCAGCGCCTTGACAGGGGACTATGGCTACACCTTC
TRBV15	-	15	TRBJ2-2	once	CATSRDSPNTGELFF	TGTGCCACCAGCAGAGATTCACCCAACACCGGGGAGCTGTTTTTT
TRBV3-1/TRBV3-2	-	12	TRBJ1-3	-	CASSPTGNTIYF	TGTGCCAGCAGCCCAACAGGAAACACCATATATTTT
TRBV9	TRBD2	17	TRBJ2-5	-	CASIPGLAGGSKETQYF	TGTGCCAGCATCCCGGGACTAGCGGGGGGCTCTAAAGAGACCCAGTACTTC
TRBV30	-	15	TRBJ1-2	-	CAWSAQKRFNYGYTF	TGTGCCTGGAGTGCGCAAAAAAGATTTAACTATGGCTACACCTTC
TRBV12-5	-	14	TRBJ1-1	-	CASGFPGFNTEAFF	TGTGCTAGTGGTTTCCCGGGGTTCAACACTGAAGCTTTCTTT
TRBV6-4	-	12	TRBJ1-1	-	CASKTRYTEAFF	TGTGCCAGCAAGACGAGGTACACTGAAGCTTTCTTT
TRBV30	-	12	TRBJ1-2	-	CAWSSRAAGYTF	TGTGCCTGGTCAAGTAGGGCTGCTGGCTACACCTTC
TRBV7-2	-	13	TRBJ2-5	-	CASSLAIRETQYF	TGTGCCAGCAGCTTAGCGATCCGGGAGACCCAGTACTTC
TRBV19	-	13	TRBJ1-1	-	CASRSTEYTEAFF	TGTGCCAGTAGGTCAACAGAGTACACTGAAGCTTTCTTT
TRBV10-3	-	13	TRBJ1-5	-	CAISDAGNQPQHF	TGTGCCATCAGTGATGCAGGGAATCAGCCCCAGCATTTT
TRBV3-1/TRBV3-2	-	14	TRBJ2-7	-	CASSQDVTSHEQYF	TGTGCCAGCAGCCAAGATGTAACTAGCCACGAGCAGTACTTC
TRBV5-1	TRBD1	14	TRBJ1-6	-	CASSWGTANSPLHF	TGCGCCAGCAGCTGGGGGACAGCCAATTCACCCCTCCACTTT
TRBV5-1	-	14	TRBJ1-2	-	CASSSGHTAYGYTF	TGCGCCAGCAGCTCTGGACACACGGCCTATGGCTACACCTTC
TRBV3-1/TRBV3-2	-	15	TRBJ2-7	-	CASSQEAWGPAEQYF	TGTGCCAGCAGCCAAGAAGCATGGGGTCCAGCAGAGCAGTACTTC
TRBV2	-	14	TRBJ2-4	-	CASSEEGTKNIQYF	TGTGCCAGCAGTGAGGAGGGAACCAAAAACATTCAGTACTTC
TRBV7-9	TRBD1	17	TRBJ1-6	-	CASSLSTGVSYNSPLHF	TGTGCCAGCAGCTTATCAACAGGGGTGTCCTATAATTCACCCCTCCACTTT
TRBV5-1	-	14	TRBJ1-2	-	CASSATEGGYGYTF	TGCGCCAGCAGCGCAACAGAGGGCGGATACGGCTACACCTTC